This T cell receptor beta chain was sequenced in a study of CD8+ T cells in alopecia areata. The study's findings and limits: Normal scalp showed lower clonality than lesional scalp, especially alopecia totalis/universalis. In scalp and blood, many expanded lesional clones persisted during tofacitinib.

The CDR3 is 16 amino acids. Germline-derived CDR1 and CDR2 are LGHNA and YSLEER. V lost 0 bases, J lost 4 bases, and 6 bases stayed unmatched. Isolated RNA was reverse transcribed into cDNA used as the sequencing template. Sequenced by immunoSEQ multiplex PCR; TCRdb stores in-frame clones only, minus some. Of 180,000 or so clones listed, around 51% were seen once; the top ten hold about 9.4%. Treatment described: oral pan-JAK inhibitor, 5-10 mg twice daily. CD4+ and CD8+ T cells were sorted from PBMCs. Remarks on this clone: Antigen unknown. Within the sample, other DNA sequences also encode this same CDR3.

V and J are TRBV4-3 and TRBJ2-1; 7 bases agree with TRBD1. This receptor was taken from a human donor with alopecia areata. The sequencing here drew on CD8+ T cells sorted from blood, taken around week 54, from a patient treated with tofacitinib. The CDR3 DNA follows: TGCGCCAGCAGCCAAGACAGAGACAGGGTATACAATGAGCAGTTCTTC. It codes for CASSQDRDRVYNEQFF.